These T cell receptor beta chains were read from a single sample in a study of blood T cell repertoires in COVID-19. Clones were sequenced by immunoSEQ multiplex PCR, and TCRdb holds only the in-frame ones, with some missing. The data show over 200,000 clones, over 80% seen once. What was sequenced was peripheral blood. Receptors were obtained from a human donor in a cohort sampled during active COVID-19. Each CDR3 is given with its conserved first and last residue. D genes are given only for firm matches.

>TRBV30|NA
CAWSATFDWYEQYF
>TRBV28|NA
CASSFYFFRSGVGSNQPQHF
>TRBV28|NA
CASRGGGSTYEQYF
>TRBV28|TRBD1
CATRQGPSEQYF
>TRBV11-2|TRBD1
CASSLTGGLTNEKLFF
>TRBV28|TRBD1
CASSTIGTGSYEQYF
>TRBV5-6|TRBD2
CASSLEASGLAKNIQYF
>TRBV15|TRBD2
CATAGGLAGATEQFF
>TRBV28|NA
CASSLGGGTEAFF
>TRBV28|NA
CASSLGGSGDTQYF
>TRBV28|NA
CASTLGRRPLHF
>TRBV27|TRBD1
CASSRTGLGNTEAFF
>TRBV12-5|NA
CASGFGSEAFF
>TRBV19|NA
CASSMAGNMNTEAFF
>TRBV6-6|TRBD2
CASIALREGNEQFF
>TRBV30|NA
CAWSVRVEQYF
>TRBV6-5|NA
CASSSTSAGANVLTF
>TRBV5-6|TRBD2
CASSLELAGRLYEQYF
>TRBV5-6|NA
CASSLELSYNEQFF
>TRBV3-1/TRBV3-2|TRBD2
CASSLGLAGGSSYEQYF
>TRBV2|TRBD2
CASSELLAGGSTYEQYF
>TRBV10-3|TRBD2
CAISEKSDGTSGREVETQYF
>TRBV24-1|TRBD2
CATSDKRDEQFF
>TRBV28|TRBD1
CASSLGQGLSGYTF
>TRBV27|NA
CASSLTGPGANVLTF
>TRBV19|TRBD2
CASSGLAGVADTQYF
>TRBV25-1|NA
CASAPDSYEQYF
>TRBV7-9|NA
CASSLASYNEQFF
>TRBV9|TRBD2
CASSAGTSGRAYEQYF
>TRBV6-5|TRBD2
CASSYGGRASGEQFF
>TRBV9|TRBD2
CASSVAQSSGRAPGPGELFF
>TRBV5-5|NA
CASSPAMSSFEKLFF
>TRBV15|NA
CATSLRRGQGGGNSYEQYF
>TRBV6-6|NA
CASRRSRQADSNQPQHF
>TRBV25-1|NA
CASTLGGRGQTQYF
>TRBV3-1/TRBV3-2|NA
CASSHTGVNSYNEQFF
>TRBV20-1|NA
CSAKRNYEQYF
>TRBV6-5|TRBD1
CASSWGQGARETQYF
>TRBV6-5|TRBD2
CASSYRGGALYEQYF
>TRBV6-6|NA
CASSSSDYWDYNEQFF
>TRBV6-4|NA
CASSSDRHTEAFF
>TRBV6-6|NA
CASSYSREDTSYEQYF
>TRBV6-2/TRBV6-3|NA
CASSYYMEKLFF
>TRBV5-1|NA
CASSLGDRYATDTQYF
>TRBV29-1|NA
CSVESTGGGYEQYF